A selection of T cell receptor beta chains follows, all from one sample in a study of blood T cell repertoires in COVID-19. Sequencing was performed with immunoSEQ multiplex PCR; in TCRdb, only in-frame clones are kept and a portion is missing. In the table there are some 130,000 clones, approximately 90% of which are singletons. Sequencing was performed on peripheral blood. These receptor sequences come from a man in his sixties with COVID-19, enrolled during active disease. The CDR3 runs from the conserved cysteine through the conserved F or W. D genes are given only for firm matches.

TRBV5-1	-	TRBJ1-3	CASSPGTSNTIYF
TRBV19	-	TRBJ1-5	CASSSVAAQHF
TRBV9	TRBD2	TRBJ2-5	CASSVTGTSGGARIETQYF
TRBV5-1	TRBD2	TRBJ2-5	CASSPTMSGAETQYF
TRBV1	-	TRBJ1-1	CTSSQAARECTEAFF
TRBV11-2	TRBD2	TRBJ2-3	CASSLGLAGGESTDTQYF
TRBV7-7	TRBD2	TRBJ2-1	CASSSGLAGGYNEQFF
TRBV4-1	TRBD1	TRBJ1-1	CASSPGTGETEAFF
TRBV19	-	TRBJ2-3	CASSILAGITSTDTQYF
TRBV5-1	-	TRBJ1-1	CASSGTQNTEAFF
TRBV7-9	-	TRBJ1-2	CASSLEVGRGGYTF
TRBV6-5	-	TRBJ1-1	CASSSQPLGGEAFF
TRBV15	-	TRBJ2-1	CATSRGANLYNEQFF
TRBV25-1	TRBD1	TRBJ2-5	CASSWHPDRGRETQYF
TRBV5-5	TRBD2	TRBJ2-7	CASSLRGGAGSYEQYF
TRBV28	-	TRBJ2-7	CASSLSGVEQYF
TRBV6-5	TRBD1	TRBJ1-6	CASRNTGQGASPLHF
TRBV7-2	-	TRBJ1-2	CASSSQPGRGYGYTF
TRBV7-8	TRBD1	TRBJ1-2	CASSQWTGGNYGYTF
TRBV6-5	-	TRBJ2-2	CASSLQGAGNGELFF
TRBV11-3	TRBD2	TRBJ2-7	CASSLGGGNEQYF
TRBV3-1/TRBV3-2	TRBD2	TRBJ2-3	CASSQGGLAPGGADTQYF
TRBV7-8	-	TRBJ2-7	CASSLVSSYEQYF
TRBV9	-	TRBJ2-1	CASSLTTASSSYNEQFF
TRBV6-5	-	TRBJ1-5	CASRKQGALQPQHF
TRBV7-9	-	TRBJ1-4	CASSWNREREEKLFF
TRBV23-1	-	TRBJ1-2	CASSQSPPGQGNLFNYGYTF
TRBV5-1	-	TRBJ2-3	CASSLGSPPEDTQYF
TRBV25-1	TRBD1	TRBJ1-2	CASRSQRGQGSYGYTF
TRBV5-1	-	TRBJ1-6	CASSSSGSVTHSPLHF
TRBV7-2	-	TRBJ1-5	CASSEGHSNQPQHF
TRBV5-4	TRBD1	TRBJ2-5	CASSSTGGQETQYF
TRBV5-4	TRBD1	TRBJ2-3	CASSATGGSGTDTQYF
TRBV19	TRBD1	TRBJ2-3	CASSTDSTDRGSTDTQYF
TRBV4-3	-	TRBJ1-1	CASSQDWQLNTEAFF
TRBV5-1	-	TRBJ1-1	CASSLGGRSNTEAFF
TRBV6-5	-	TRBJ1-1	CASSYSGHPNTEAFF
TRBV11-3	-	TRBJ2-2	CASSLQENTGELFF
TRBV30	TRBD1	TRBJ1-1	CAWSTGTGGRTEAFF
TRBV7-9	TRBD1	TRBJ1-1	CASSLEGTGDEAFF
TRBV21-1	-	TRBJ2-7	CASSKWGAGGTYEQYF
TRBV10-3	TRBD1	TRBJ1-2	CAISETRQGQDYGYTF
TRBV6-5	-	TRBJ1-1	CASSYRGNTEAFF
TRBV19	-	TRBJ2-5	CASSISGFEGTQYF
TRBV7-3	TRBD2	TRBJ2-2	CASSFGGGNTGELFF
TRBV7-3	TRBD2	TRBJ2-3	CASSSTSGGGNTQYF
TRBV7-3	-	TRBJ1-6	CASSETGLNSPLHF
TRBV6-5	-	TRBJ1-1	CASSYGQVGTEAFF
TRBV9	-	TRBJ2-3	CASSARGAVSDTQYF
TRBV6-6	-	TRBJ2-2	CASSTGTGGTGELFF
TRBV9	TRBD1	TRBJ1-3	CASTGDLGNTIYF
TRBV4-1	-	TRBJ2-1	CASSLSQPQALLNNEQFF
TRBV5-1	TRBD2	TRBJ2-1	CASSSDGTSEYNEQFF
TRBV2	TRBD1	TRBJ1-4	CASSRDSNEKLFF